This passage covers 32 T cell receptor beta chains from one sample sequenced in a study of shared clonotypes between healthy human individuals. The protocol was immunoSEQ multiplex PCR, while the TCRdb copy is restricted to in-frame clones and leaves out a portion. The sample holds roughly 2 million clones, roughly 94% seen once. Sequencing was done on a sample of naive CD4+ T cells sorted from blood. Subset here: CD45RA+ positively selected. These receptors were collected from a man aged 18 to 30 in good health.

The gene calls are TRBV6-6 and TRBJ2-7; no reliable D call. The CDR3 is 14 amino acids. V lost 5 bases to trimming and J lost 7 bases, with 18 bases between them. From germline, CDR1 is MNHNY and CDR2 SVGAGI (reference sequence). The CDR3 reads CASSPTLGLGEQYF. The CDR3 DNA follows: TGTGCCAGCAGTCCCACCCTCGGCTTGGGGGAGCAGTACTTC.

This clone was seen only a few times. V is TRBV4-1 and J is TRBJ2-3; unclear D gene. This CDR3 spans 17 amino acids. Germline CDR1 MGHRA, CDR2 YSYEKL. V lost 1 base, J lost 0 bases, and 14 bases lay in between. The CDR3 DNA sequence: TGCGCCAGCAGCCAAGTTGATTTAGGGATCAGCACAGATACGCAGTATTTT. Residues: CASSQVDLGISTDTQYF.

CDR3 coding DNA: TGCGCCAGCAGCCAAGAGGCTCCTCTGGGGGCCAACGTCCTGACTTTC. It yields the protein CASSQEAPLGANVLTF. The chain joins TRBV4-1 to TRBJ2-6, with unresolved D. This CDR3 is 16 amino acids long. V was shortened by 0 bases and J by 4 bases, with 10 bases between the two germline ends. Per germline, CDR1 MGHRA and CDR2 YSYEKL.

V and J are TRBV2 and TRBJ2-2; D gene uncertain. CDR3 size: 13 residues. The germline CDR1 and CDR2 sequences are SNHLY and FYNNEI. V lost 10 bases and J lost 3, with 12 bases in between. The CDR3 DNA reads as TGTGCCACCGCCAAGGCATACACCGGGGAGCTGTTTTTT. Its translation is CATAKAYTGELFF.

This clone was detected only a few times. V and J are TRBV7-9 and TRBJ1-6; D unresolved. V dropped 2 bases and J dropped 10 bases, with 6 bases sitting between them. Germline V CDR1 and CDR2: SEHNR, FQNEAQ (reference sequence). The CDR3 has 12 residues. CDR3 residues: CASSLSESPLHF. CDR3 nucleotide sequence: TGTGCCAGCAGCTTATCGGAATCACCCCTCCACTTT.

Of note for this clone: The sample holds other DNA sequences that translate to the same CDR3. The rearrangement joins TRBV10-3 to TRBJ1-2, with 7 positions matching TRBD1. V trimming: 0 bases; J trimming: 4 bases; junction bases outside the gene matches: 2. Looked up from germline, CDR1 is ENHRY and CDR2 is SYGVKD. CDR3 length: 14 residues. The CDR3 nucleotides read TGTGCCATCAGTGAGTCGACAGGGATCTATGGCTACACCTTC. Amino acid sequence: CAISESTGIYGYTF.

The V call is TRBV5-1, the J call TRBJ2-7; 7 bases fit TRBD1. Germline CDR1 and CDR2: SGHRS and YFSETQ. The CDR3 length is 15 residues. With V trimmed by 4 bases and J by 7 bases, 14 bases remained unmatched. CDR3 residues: CASSTRQGLTSEQYF. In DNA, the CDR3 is TGCGCCAGCAGCACAAGACAGGGCCTGACGTCTGAGCAGTACTTC.

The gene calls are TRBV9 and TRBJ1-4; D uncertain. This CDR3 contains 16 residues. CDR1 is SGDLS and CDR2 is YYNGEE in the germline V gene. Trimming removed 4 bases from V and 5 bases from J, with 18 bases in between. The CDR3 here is CASSPGSGRLNEKLFF. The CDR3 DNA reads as TGTGCCAGCAGCCCCGGCAGTGGCAGGTTAAATGAAAAACTGTTTTTT.

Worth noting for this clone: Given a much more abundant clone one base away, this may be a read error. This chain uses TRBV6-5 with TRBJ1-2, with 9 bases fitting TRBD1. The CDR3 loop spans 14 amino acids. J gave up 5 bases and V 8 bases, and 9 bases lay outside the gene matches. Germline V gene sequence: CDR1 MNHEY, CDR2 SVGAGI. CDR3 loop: CASGGTGTGYGYTF. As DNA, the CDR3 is TGTGCCAGCGGAGGGACCGGGACAGGGTATGGCTACACCTTC.

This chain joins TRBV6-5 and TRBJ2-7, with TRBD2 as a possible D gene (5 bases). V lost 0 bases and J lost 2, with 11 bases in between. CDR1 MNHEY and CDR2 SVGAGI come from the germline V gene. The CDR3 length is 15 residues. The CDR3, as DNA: TGTGCCAGCAGTTACTCCGGGGATCCGCCCTACGAGCAGTACTTC. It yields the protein CASSYSGDPPYEQYF.

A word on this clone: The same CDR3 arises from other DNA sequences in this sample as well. CDR3 amino acids: CASSYSRGPGANVLTF. In DNA, the CDR3 is TGTGCCAGCAGTTACTCGAGAGGCCCTGGGGCCAACGTCCTGACTTTC. This chain joins TRBV6-5 and TRBJ2-6; D is undetermined. Trimming pared 0 bases from V and 2 bases from J, leaving 8 bases between. The CDR3 runs 16 residues. From germline, CDR1 is MNHEY and CDR2 SVGAGI.

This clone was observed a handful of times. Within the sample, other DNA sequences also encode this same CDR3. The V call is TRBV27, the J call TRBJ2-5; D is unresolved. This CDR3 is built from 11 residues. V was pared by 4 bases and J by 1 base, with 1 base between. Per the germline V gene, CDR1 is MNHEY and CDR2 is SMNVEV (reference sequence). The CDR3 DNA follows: TGTGCCAGCAGTTCCCAAGAGACCCAGTACTTC. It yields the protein CASSSQETQYF.

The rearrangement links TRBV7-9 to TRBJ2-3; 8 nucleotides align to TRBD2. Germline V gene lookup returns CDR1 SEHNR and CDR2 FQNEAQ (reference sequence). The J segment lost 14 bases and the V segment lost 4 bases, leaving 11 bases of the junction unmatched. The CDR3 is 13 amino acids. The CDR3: CASSSRQALAGYF. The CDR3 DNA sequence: TGTGCCAGCAGCTCCAGACAGGCCCTAGCGGGGTATTTT.

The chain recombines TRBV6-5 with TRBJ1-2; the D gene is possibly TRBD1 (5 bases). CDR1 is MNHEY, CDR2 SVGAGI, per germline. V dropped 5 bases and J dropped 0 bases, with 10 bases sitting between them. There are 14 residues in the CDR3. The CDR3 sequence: CASSTGLTNYGYTF. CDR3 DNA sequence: TGTGCCAGCAGTACGGGACTAACTAACTATGGCTACACCTTC.

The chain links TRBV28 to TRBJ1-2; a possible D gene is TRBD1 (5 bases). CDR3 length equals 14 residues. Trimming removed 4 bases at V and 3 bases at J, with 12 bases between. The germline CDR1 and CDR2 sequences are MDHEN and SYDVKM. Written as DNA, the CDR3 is TGTGCCAGCAGTTGGGAAGACAGAGACTATGGCTACACCTTC. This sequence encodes CASSWEDRDYGYTF.

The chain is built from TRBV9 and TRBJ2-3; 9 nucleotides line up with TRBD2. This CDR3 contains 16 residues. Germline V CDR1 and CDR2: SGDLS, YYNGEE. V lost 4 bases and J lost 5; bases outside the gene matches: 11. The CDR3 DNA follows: TGTGCCAGCAGCCCGGCGCGAGCGGGAGGTGGAGATACGCAGTATTTT. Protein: CASSPARAGGGDTQYF. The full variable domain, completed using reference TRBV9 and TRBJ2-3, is DSGVTQTPKHLITATGQRVTLRCSPRSGDLSVYWYQQSLDQGLQFLIQYYNGEERAKGNILERFSAQQFPDLHSELNLSSLELGDSALYFCASSPARAGGGDTQYFGPGTRLTVL.

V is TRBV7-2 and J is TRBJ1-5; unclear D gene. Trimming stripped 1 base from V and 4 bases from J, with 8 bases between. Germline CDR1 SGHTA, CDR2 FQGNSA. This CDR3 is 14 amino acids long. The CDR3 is CASSLGRGNQPQHF. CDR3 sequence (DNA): TGTGCCAGCAGCTTAGGTCGGGGAAATCAGCCCCAGCATTTT.

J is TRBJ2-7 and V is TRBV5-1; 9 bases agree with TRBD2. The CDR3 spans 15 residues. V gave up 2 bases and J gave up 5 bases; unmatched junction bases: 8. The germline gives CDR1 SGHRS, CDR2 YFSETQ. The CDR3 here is CASSLPGLAFNEQYF. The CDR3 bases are TGCGCCAGCAGCTTACCGGGACTAGCTTTCAACGAGCAGTACTTC.

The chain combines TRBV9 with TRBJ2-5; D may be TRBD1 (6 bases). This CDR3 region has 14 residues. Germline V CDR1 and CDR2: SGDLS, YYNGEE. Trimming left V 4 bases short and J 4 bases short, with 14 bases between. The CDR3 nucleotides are TGTGCCAGCAGCCCCGAGGGGGTGGCAGAGACCCAGTACTTC. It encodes CASSPEGVAETQYF.

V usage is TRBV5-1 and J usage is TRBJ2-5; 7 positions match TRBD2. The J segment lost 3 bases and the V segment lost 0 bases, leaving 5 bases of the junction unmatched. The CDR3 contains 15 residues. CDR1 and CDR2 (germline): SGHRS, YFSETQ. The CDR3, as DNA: TGCGCCAGCAGCTTGGTCGCTAGCGGAAAAGAGACCCAGTACTTC. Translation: CASSLVASGKETQYF.

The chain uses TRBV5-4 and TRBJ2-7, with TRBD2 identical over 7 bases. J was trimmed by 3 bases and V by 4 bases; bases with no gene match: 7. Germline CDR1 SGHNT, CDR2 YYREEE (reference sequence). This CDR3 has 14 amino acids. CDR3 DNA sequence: TGTGCCAGCAGCCCATCTAGCGGAGGCTACGAGCAGTACTTC. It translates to CASSPSSGGYEQYF.

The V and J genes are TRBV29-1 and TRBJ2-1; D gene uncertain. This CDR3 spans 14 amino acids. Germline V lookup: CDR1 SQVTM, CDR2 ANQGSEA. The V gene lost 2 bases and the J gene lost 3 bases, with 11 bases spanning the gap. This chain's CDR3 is CSVENVFNYNEQFF. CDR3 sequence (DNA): TGCAGCGTTGAAAATGTCTTTAACTACAATGAGCAGTTCTTC.

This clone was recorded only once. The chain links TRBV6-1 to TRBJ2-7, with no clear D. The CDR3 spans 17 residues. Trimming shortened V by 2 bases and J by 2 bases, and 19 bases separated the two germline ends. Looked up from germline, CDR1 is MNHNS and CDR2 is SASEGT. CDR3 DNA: TGTGCCAGCAGTGAAAATAGTGGGATGCCCTACACCTACGAGCAGTACTTC. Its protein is CASSENSGMPYTYEQYF.

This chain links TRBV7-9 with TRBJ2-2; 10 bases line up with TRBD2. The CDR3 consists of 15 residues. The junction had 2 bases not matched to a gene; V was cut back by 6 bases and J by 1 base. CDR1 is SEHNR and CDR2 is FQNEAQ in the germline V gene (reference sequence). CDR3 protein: CASRRTSGNTGELFF. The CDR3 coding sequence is TGTGCCAGCAGACGGACTAGCGGGAACACCGGGGAGCTGTTTTTT.

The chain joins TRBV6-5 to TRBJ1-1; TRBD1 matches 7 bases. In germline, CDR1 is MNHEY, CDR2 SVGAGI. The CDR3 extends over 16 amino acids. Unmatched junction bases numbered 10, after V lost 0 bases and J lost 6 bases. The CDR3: CASSYSSRGGGSEAFF. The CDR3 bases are TGTGCCAGCAGTTACTCGAGTAGAGGGGGCGGATCTGAAGCTTTCTTT.

The CDR3 spells CASSSKRGERETQYF. CDR3 nucleotides: TGTGCCAGCAGCTCAAAGCGGGGGGAACGGGAGACCCAGTACTTC. This chain uses TRBV5-4 with TRBJ2-5; 9 bases map to TRBD2. The CDR3 is 15 amino acids. Trimming took 3 bases from V and 5 from J; bases not matched to a gene: 8. Per the germline V gene, CDR1 is SGHNT and CDR2 is YYREEE (reference sequence).

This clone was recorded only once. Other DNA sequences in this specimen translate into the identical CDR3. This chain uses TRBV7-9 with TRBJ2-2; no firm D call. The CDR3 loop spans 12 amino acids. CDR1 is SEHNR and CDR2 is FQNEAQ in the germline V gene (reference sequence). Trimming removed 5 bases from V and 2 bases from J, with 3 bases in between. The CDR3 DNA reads TGTGCCAGCAGCCATAACACCGGGGAGCTGTTTTTT. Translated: CASSHNTGELFF.

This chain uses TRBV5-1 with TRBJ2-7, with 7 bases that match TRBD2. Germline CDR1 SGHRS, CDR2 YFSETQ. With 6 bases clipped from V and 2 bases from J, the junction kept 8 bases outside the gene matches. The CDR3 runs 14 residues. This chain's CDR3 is CASTITGGTYEQYF. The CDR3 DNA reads TGCGCCAGCACGATTACGGGGGGTACCTACGAGCAGTACTTC.

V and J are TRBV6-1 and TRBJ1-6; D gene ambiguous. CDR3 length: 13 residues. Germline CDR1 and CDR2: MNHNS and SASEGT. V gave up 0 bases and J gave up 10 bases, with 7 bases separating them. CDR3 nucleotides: TGTGCCAGCAGTGAAGCATCGGTCTCACCCCTCCACTTT. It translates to CASSEASVSPLHF.

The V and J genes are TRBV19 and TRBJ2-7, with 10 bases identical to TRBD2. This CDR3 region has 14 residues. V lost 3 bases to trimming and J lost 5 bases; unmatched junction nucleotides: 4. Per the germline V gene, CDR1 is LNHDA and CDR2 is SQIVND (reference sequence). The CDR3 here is CASSIGLAGDEQYF. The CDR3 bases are TGTGCCAGTAGTATCGGTCTAGCGGGAGACGAGCAGTACTTC.

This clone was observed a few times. This chain's CDR3 is CASSPGQAYGYTF. DNA for the CDR3: TGTGCCAGCAGCCCAGGACAAGCATATGGCTACACCTTC. V usage is TRBV7-3 and J usage is TRBJ1-2; a weak D match, TRBD1 (5 bases). CDR3 size: 13 residues. The germline V gene encodes CDR1 SGHTA and CDR2 FQGTGA. Trimming removed 5 bases at V and 5 bases at J, with 12 bases between.

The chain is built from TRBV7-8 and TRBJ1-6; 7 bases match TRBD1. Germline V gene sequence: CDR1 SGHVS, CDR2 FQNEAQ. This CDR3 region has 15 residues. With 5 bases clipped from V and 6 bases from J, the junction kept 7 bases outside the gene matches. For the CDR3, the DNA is TGTGCCAGCAGCGCCCCGGGACAGATTAATTCACCCCTCCACTTT. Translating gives CASSAPGQINSPLHF.